These T cell receptor beta chains were read from a single sample in a study of siplizumab effects on memory and regulatory T cells. Sequenced by immunoSEQ multiplex PCR; TCRdb stores in-frame clones only, minus some. The profile shows about 100,000 clones, 85% to 95% of them singletons. The specimen sequenced was non-Treg CD4+ T cells sorted from blood. Receptor source: a human donor in good health. Both conserved end residues are part of each CDR3. The D gene is left open where the match is weak. For some rows the clone size is stated as once, few or many, or as a class when expanded; others skip it.

d_call: NA; j_call: TRBJ2-3; v_call: TRBV2; cdr3_length: 12; clone_size: NA; cdr3_aa: CASSYRIDTQYF; cdr3_nt: TGTGCCAGCAGTTACAGGATAGATACGCAGTATTTT
d_call: NA; j_call: TRBJ2-7; v_call: TRBV5-4; cdr3_length: 14; clone_size: NA; cdr3_aa: CASSLVPRGYEQYF; cdr3_nt: TGTGCCAGCAGCTTGGTACCCCGCGGGTACGAGCAGTACTTC
d_call: TRBD1; j_call: TRBJ2-5; v_call: TRBV19; cdr3_length: 15; clone_size: NA; cdr3_aa: CASSNGQGQLETQYF; cdr3_nt: TGTGCCAGTAGTAACGGACAGGGCCAGTTGGAGACCCAGTACTTC
d_call: TRBD1; j_call: TRBJ2-7; v_call: TRBV5-1; cdr3_length: 14; clone_size: NA; cdr3_aa: CASTLPGQGAEQYF; cdr3_nt: TGCGCCAGCACCCTCCCGGGACAGGGCGCCGAGCAGTACTTC
d_call: TRBD1; j_call: TRBJ1-1; v_call: TRBV5-1; cdr3_length: 14; clone_size: NA; cdr3_aa: CASSPWDRGRGAFF; cdr3_nt: TGCGCCAGCAGCCCCTGGGACAGGGGGCGCGGAGCTTTCTTT
d_call: NA; j_call: TRBJ1-6; v_call: TRBV28; cdr3_length: 15; clone_size: NA; cdr3_aa: CASSRPSSYNSPLHF; cdr3_nt: TGTGCCAGCAGTCGGCCGAGCTCCTATAATTCACCCCTCCACTTT
d_call: NA; j_call: TRBJ1-1; v_call: TRBV6-5; cdr3_length: 13; clone_size: once; cdr3_aa: CASSWDLVTEAFF; cdr3_nt: TGTGCCAGCAGTTGGGACTTGGTGACTGAAGCTTTCTTT
d_call: NA; j_call: TRBJ1-1; v_call: TRBV7-2; cdr3_length: 13; clone_size: NA; cdr3_aa: CASSLDRNTEAFF; cdr3_nt: TGTGCCAGCAGCCTCGACCGGAACACTGAAGCTTTCTTT
d_call: NA; j_call: TRBJ1-3; v_call: TRBV19; cdr3_length: 16; clone_size: NA; cdr3_aa: CASTDSTGTSRNTIYF; cdr3_nt: TGTGCCAGTACCGACTCGACCGGGACATCCAGAAACACCATATATTTT
d_call: NA; j_call: TRBJ1-5; v_call: TRBV15; cdr3_length: 15; clone_size: NA; cdr3_aa: CATSRDLAEGQPQHF; cdr3_nt: TGTGCCACCAGCAGAGATCTTGCCGAGGGTCAGCCCCAGCATTTT
d_call: TRBD1; j_call: TRBJ2-5; v_call: TRBV4-1; cdr3_length: 16; clone_size: NA; cdr3_aa: CASRSVKGALWETQYF; cdr3_nt: TGCGCCAGCAGGTCGGTCAAGGGGGCCTTGTGGGAGACCCAGTACTTC
d_call: NA; j_call: TRBJ1-3; v_call: TRBV6-1; cdr3_length: 17; clone_size: once; cdr3_aa: CASSERERGARGNTIYF; cdr3_nt: TGTGCCAGCAGTGAAAGGGAGAGGGGGGCGCGAGGAAACACCATATATTTT
d_call: NA; j_call: TRBJ2-5; v_call: TRBV9; cdr3_length: 14; clone_size: once; cdr3_aa: CASSVAIGGETQYF; cdr3_nt: TGTGCCAGCAGCGTAGCTATAGGGGGGGAGACCCAGTACTTC
d_call: TRBD2; j_call: TRBJ2-1; v_call: TRBV19; cdr3_length: 15; clone_size: NA; cdr3_aa: CASSQSGTSFAEQFF; cdr3_nt: TGTGCCAGTAGTCAATCCGGGACTAGCTTTGCTGAGCAGTTCTTC
d_call: NA; j_call: TRBJ1-2; v_call: TRBV5-6; cdr3_length: 12; clone_size: NA; cdr3_aa: CASSLQGRGYTF; cdr3_nt: TGTGCCAGCAGCTTACAGGGCCGCGGCTACACCTTC
d_call: NA; j_call: TRBJ2-4; v_call: TRBV21-1; cdr3_length: 14; clone_size: NA; cdr3_aa: CASSKQGAKNIQYF; cdr3_nt: TGTGCCAGCAGCAAACAGGGCGCCAAAAACATTCAGTACTTC
d_call: NA; j_call: TRBJ2-7; v_call: TRBV20-1; cdr3_length: 11; clone_size: NA; cdr3_aa: CSAGDSYEQYF; cdr3_nt: TGCAGTGCTGGGGACTCCTACGAGCAGTACTTC
d_call: NA; j_call: TRBJ1-2; v_call: TRBV20-1; cdr3_length: 10; clone_size: NA; cdr3_aa: CSASQRGYTF; cdr3_nt: TGCAGTGCTTCGCAACGGGGCTACACCTTC
d_call: NA; j_call: TRBJ1-5; v_call: TRBV18; cdr3_length: 14; clone_size: few; cdr3_aa: CASSPPGVVQPQHF; cdr3_nt: TGTGCCAGCTCACCACCAGGGGTCGTCCAGCCCCAGCATTTT
d_call: TRBD2; j_call: TRBJ2-3; v_call: TRBV15; cdr3_length: 13; clone_size: NA; cdr3_aa: CATSGRAWDTQYF; cdr3_nt: TGTGCCACCAGCGGGAGGGCCTGGGATACGCAGTATTTT
d_call: NA; j_call: TRBJ2-2; v_call: TRBV7-7; cdr3_length: 12; clone_size: NA; cdr3_aa: CASSSPTGELFF; cdr3_nt: TGTGCTAGCAGCTCGCCGACCGGGGAGCTGTTTTTT
d_call: TRBD2; j_call: TRBJ2-7; v_call: TRBV27; cdr3_length: 14; clone_size: NA; cdr3_aa: CASSALAGTYEQYF; cdr3_nt: TGTGCCAGCAGTGCCCTAGCGGGAACATACGAGCAGTACTTC
d_call: TRBD1; j_call: TRBJ2-4; v_call: TRBV27; cdr3_length: 15; clone_size: NA; cdr3_aa: CASSTTGGAKNIQYF; cdr3_nt: TGTGCCAGCAGTACCACAGGGGGAGCCAAAAACATTCAGTACTTC
d_call: NA; j_call: TRBJ2-7; v_call: TRBV2; cdr3_length: 11; clone_size: once; cdr3_aa: CASVELYEQYF; cdr3_nt: TGTGCCAGCGTTGAGCTTTACGAGCAGTACTTC
d_call: NA; j_call: TRBJ2-5; v_call: TRBV10-3; cdr3_length: 13; clone_size: NA; cdr3_aa: CAISKQGQETQYF; cdr3_nt: TGTGCCATCAGTAAACAGGGTCAAGAGACCCAGTACTTC
d_call: NA; j_call: TRBJ1-2; v_call: TRBV10-1; cdr3_length: 14; clone_size: NA; cdr3_aa: CASSHPRLHYGYTF; cdr3_nt: TGCGCCAGCAGTCACCCTAGGCTCCACTATGGCTACACCTTC
d_call: NA; j_call: TRBJ2-2; v_call: TRBV19; cdr3_length: 14; clone_size: NA; cdr3_aa: CASSIVGGTGELFF; cdr3_nt: TGTGCCAGTAGTATAGTAGGGGGAACCGGGGAGCTGTTTTTT
d_call: NA; j_call: TRBJ2-5; v_call: TRBV5-1; cdr3_length: 13; clone_size: NA; cdr3_aa: CASSNRVGETQYF; cdr3_nt: TGCGCCAGCAGCAACAGGGTCGGAGAGACCCAGTACTTC
d_call: TRBD1; j_call: TRBJ1-6; v_call: TRBV5-1; cdr3_length: 15; clone_size: NA; cdr3_aa: CASSRTGDHSSPLHF; cdr3_nt: TGCGCCAGCAGCAGGACAGGGGACCATTCTTCACCCCTCCACTTT
d_call: NA; j_call: TRBJ2-5; v_call: TRBV11-1; cdr3_length: 15; clone_size: NA; cdr3_aa: CASSLEELDGETQYF; cdr3_nt: TGTGCCAGCAGCTTAGAAGAACTAGACGGGGAGACCCAGTACTTC
d_call: NA; j_call: TRBJ1-5; v_call: TRBV27; cdr3_length: 17; clone_size: NA; cdr3_aa: CASSLFGGHRGNQPQHF; cdr3_nt: TGTGCCAGCAGTTTATTTGGCGGCCATAGGGGCAATCAGCCCCAGCATTTT
d_call: TRBD2; j_call: TRBJ2-3; v_call: TRBV5-1; cdr3_length: 16; clone_size: NA; cdr3_aa: CASSLRLAGGSDTQYF; cdr3_nt: TGCGCCAGCAGCTTGCGCCTAGCGGGAGGGTCGGATACGCAGTATTTT
d_call: TRBD2; j_call: TRBJ2-1; v_call: TRBV2; cdr3_length: 16; clone_size: NA; cdr3_aa: CASRKTTSGPYNEQFF; cdr3_nt: TGTGCCAGCAGGAAGACTACTAGCGGCCCCTACAATGAGCAGTTCTTC
d_call: NA; j_call: TRBJ2-1; v_call: TRBV18; cdr3_length: 15; clone_size: NA; cdr3_aa: CASSPRTAAYNEQFF; cdr3_nt: TGTGCCAGCTCACCTCGGACAGCAGCCTACAATGAGCAGTTCTTC
d_call: TRBD2; j_call: TRBJ2-2; v_call: TRBV11-1; cdr3_length: 17; clone_size: NA; cdr3_aa: CASSLGSTSGGTGELFF; cdr3_nt: TGTGCCAGCAGCTTAGGGTCGACTAGCGGGGGCACCGGGGAGCTGTTTTTT
d_call: NA; j_call: TRBJ2-2; v_call: TRBV5-6; cdr3_length: 15; clone_size: once; cdr3_aa: CASSLSRGNTGELFF; cdr3_nt: TGTGCCAGCAGCTTGAGTAGGGGTAACACCGGGGAGCTGTTTTTT
d_call: TRBD2; j_call: TRBJ2-1; v_call: TRBV6-5; cdr3_length: 14; clone_size: NA; cdr3_aa: CASRISGLARGQFF; cdr3_nt: TGTGCCAGCCGAATTTCGGGACTAGCGAGAGGGCAGTTCTTC
d_call: NA; j_call: TRBJ2-1; v_call: TRBV2; cdr3_length: 15; clone_size: once; cdr3_aa: CASSQRYPSGNEQFF; cdr3_nt: TGTGCCAGCAGTCAGAGGTACCCTTCGGGGAATGAGCAGTTCTTC
d_call: NA; j_call: TRBJ2-7; v_call: TRBV5-1; cdr3_length: 16; clone_size: NA; cdr3_aa: CASSQNSGPSSYEQYF; cdr3_nt: TGCGCCAGCAGCCAAAACAGCGGGCCAAGCTCCTACGAGCAGTACTTC
d_call: TRBD1; j_call: TRBJ1-5; v_call: TRBV19; cdr3_length: 16; clone_size: NA; cdr3_aa: CASSIAQGVFGQPQHF; cdr3_nt: TGTGCCAGTAGTATAGCACAGGGGGTATTTGGTCAGCCCCAGCATTTT
d_call: TRBD2; j_call: TRBJ2-1; v_call: TRBV27; cdr3_length: 14; clone_size: NA; cdr3_aa: CASSFRGRGNEQFF; cdr3_nt: TGTGCCAGCAGTTTCCGCGGGAGAGGCAATGAGCAGTTCTTC
d_call: TRBD2; j_call: TRBJ2-1; v_call: TRBV13; cdr3_length: 14; clone_size: NA; cdr3_aa: CASMRGTSGNEQFF; cdr3_nt: TGTGCCAGCATGCGCGGGACTAGCGGCAATGAGCAGTTCTTC
d_call: NA; j_call: TRBJ2-5; v_call: TRBV5-1; cdr3_length: 12; clone_size: NA; cdr3_aa: CASSFPGEDQYF; cdr3_nt: TGCGCCAGCAGCTTCCCCGGGGAGGACCAGTACTTC